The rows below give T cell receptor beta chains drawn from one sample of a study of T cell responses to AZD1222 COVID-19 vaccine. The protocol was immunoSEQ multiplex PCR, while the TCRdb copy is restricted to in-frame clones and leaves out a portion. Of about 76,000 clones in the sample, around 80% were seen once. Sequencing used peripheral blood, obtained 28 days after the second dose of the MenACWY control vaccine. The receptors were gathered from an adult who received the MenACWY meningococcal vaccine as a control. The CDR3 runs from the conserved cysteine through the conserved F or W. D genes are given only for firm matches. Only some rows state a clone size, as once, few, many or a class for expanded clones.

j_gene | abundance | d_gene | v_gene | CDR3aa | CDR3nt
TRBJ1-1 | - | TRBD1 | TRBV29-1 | CSARPGQNVNTEAFF | TGCAGCGCTCGCCCGGGACAGAACGTGAACACTGAAGCTTTCTTT
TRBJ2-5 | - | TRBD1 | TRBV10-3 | CAISATRGQGEETQYF | TGTGCCATCAGTGCCACTAGGGGACAGGGGGAAGAGACCCAGTACTTC
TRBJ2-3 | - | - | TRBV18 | CASSPSGDTQYF | TGTGCCAGCTCACCCAGCGGGGATACGCAGTATTTT
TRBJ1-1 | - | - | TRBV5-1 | CASRPDTFSGEAFF | TGCGCCAGCAGACCCGACACCTTCTCCGGGGAAGCTTTCTTT
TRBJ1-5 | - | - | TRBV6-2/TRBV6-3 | CASSYLGNQPQHF | TGTGCCAGCAGTTATTTGGGGAATCAGCCCCAGCATTTT
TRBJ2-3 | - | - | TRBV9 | CASSVLTGASTDTQYF | TGTGCCAGCAGCGTATTGACGGGGGCCTCCACAGATACGCAGTATTTT
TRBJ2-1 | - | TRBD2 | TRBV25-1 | CASSTHSGRAERQFF | TGTGCCAGCAGTACTCATAGCGGGAGGGCCGAGAGGCAGTTCTTC
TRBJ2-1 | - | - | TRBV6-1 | CASSLYNEQFF | TGTGCCAGCAGCTTGTACAATGAGCAGTTCTTC
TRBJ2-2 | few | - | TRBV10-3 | CAIRPRTNTGELFF | TGTGCCATCAGACCTAGGACGAACACCGGGGAGCTGTTTTTT
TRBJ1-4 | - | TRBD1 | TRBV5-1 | CASSTGTGNEKLFF | TGCGCCAGCAGCACCGGGACAGGGAATGAAAAACTGTTTTTT
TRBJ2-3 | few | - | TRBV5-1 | CASSLGSIAAQYF | TGCGCCAGCAGCTTGGGCTCGATAGCGGCGCAGTATTTT
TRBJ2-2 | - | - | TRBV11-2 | CATLWTGELFF | TGTGCCACCCTGTGGACCGGGGAGCTGTTTTTT
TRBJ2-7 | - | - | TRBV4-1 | CASSQVLEYEQYF | TGCGCCAGCAGCCAAGTCCTAGAATACGAGCAGTACTTC
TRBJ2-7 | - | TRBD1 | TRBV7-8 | CASSFGTAYEQYF | TGTGCCAGCAGCTTTGGGACAGCGTACGAGCAGTACTTC
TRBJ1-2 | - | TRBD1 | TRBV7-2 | CASSFTGQGVGGYTF | TGTGCCAGCAGCTTTACCGGACAGGGAGTTGGTGGCTACACCTTC
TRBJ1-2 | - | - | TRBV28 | CASSLLRGGGYTF | TGTGCCAGCAGTTTATTAAGGGGTGGAGGCTACACCTTC
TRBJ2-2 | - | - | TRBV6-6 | CASSPRGKPTGELFF | TGTGCCAGCAGTCCCAGGGGCAAACCCACCGGGGAGCTGTTTTTT
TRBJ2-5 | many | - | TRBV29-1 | CSAPGGGETQYF | TGCAGCGCCCCCGGTGGGGGAGAGACCCAGTACTTC
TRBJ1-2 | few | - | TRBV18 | CASSPPAGTNYGYTF | TGTGCCAGCTCACCACCGGCGGGCACTAACTATGGCTACACCTTC
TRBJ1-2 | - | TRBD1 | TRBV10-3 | CAISGDRRYGYTF | TGTGCCATCAGTGGGGACAGGCGCTATGGCTACACCTTC
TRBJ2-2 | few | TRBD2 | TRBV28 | CASSLGLAALGINTGELFF | TGTGCCAGCAGTCTGGGACTAGCGGCGCTCGGGATAAACACCGGGGAGCTGTTTTTT
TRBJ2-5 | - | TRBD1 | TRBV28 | CASSLSTGGVETQYF | TGTGCCAGCAGTTTATCGACAGGGGGGGTAGAGACCCAGTACTTC
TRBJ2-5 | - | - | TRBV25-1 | CASSEYAGVGETQYF | TGTGCCAGCAGTGAATACGCAGGGGTCGGAGAGACCCAGTACTTC
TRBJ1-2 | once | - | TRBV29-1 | CSVEEGSHGYTF | TGCAGCGTTGAAGAAGGGAGCCATGGCTACACCTTC
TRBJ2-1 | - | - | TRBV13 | CASSQGRRVGQFF | TGTGCCAGCAGCCAAGGGCGGAGGGTTGGGCAGTTCTTC
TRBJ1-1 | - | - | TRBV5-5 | CASSQLPQDTEAFF | TGTGCCAGCAGCCAACTTCCCCAGGACACTGAAGCTTTCTTT
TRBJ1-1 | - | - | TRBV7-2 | CASSLRANTEAFF | TGTGCCAGCAGCTTAAGAGCGAACACTGAAGCTTTCTTT
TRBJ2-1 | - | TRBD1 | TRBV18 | CASSPPTGGKNEQFF | TGTGCCAGCTCACCACCTACAGGGGGCAAAAATGAGCAGTTCTTC
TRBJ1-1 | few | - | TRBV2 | CASSRGVEAFF | TGTGCCAGCAGTAGAGGTGTCGAAGCTTTCTTT